The clone carrying this T cell receptor (beta chain) has more than one count but fewer than ten. Its antigen is unknown. No cell sorting was done before RNA was extracted from the tissue. The library came from three nested PCR rounds adapted from ARM-PCR protocols. TCRdb analysed the multiplex PCR reads with MiXCR anew, one entry per CDR3 protein. The sample consists of approximately 150,000 distinct CDR3 sequences, roughly 66% of them appearing once. V shed 3 bases, J shed 7 bases, and the junction held 9 bases outside the gene matches. This CDR3 spans 15 amino acids. Germline V lookup: CDR1 MDHEN, CDR2 SYDVKM. This sample stems from a study of tumor and adjacent non-tumor tissue in lung cancer. The study, taken as a whole, reports: In normal lung, the top 100 clones were significantly more dominant than in tumor.

This chain joins TRBV28 and TRBJ1-2; 9 bases map to TRBD1. This TCR derives from a man between 60 and 75 years old with small cell lung cancer. Sequenced input: lung tumor tissue. CDR3: CASSFRGTGTGGYTF. In DNA, the CDR3 is TGTGCCAGCAGTTTTAGGGGGACAGGGACCGGTGGCTACACCTTC.